This T cell receptor beta chain came from a study of STAT3 mutations in large granular lymphocyte leukemia. Overall study context: Among longitudinally sequenced T-LGLL patients, roughly half had canonical activating STAT3 mutations detected. Overall study findings and caveats: Suggested: STAT3 mutation was not the ancestral event for these clonal expansions. Every T-cell large granular lymphocyte leukemia patient had at least one immunodominant TCR beta clonotype.

Note on this clone: Its antigen remains unidentified.

Germline CDR1 is LNHDA and CDR2 is SQIVND (reference sequence). Trimming stripped 6 bases from V and 4 bases from J, with 6 bases between. The CDR3 sequence is 11 residues long. TCRbeta libraries averaged around 38,000 productive templates per sample. Clones were sequenced by immunoSEQ multiplex PCR, and TCRdb holds only the in-frame ones, with some missing. Among about 13,000 clones, under 95% were seen once, and the ten largest hold 33%. The source is a man between 40 and 49 years old with T-cell large granular lymphocyte leukemia. Some clones in this sample may be carry-over from other donors' samples. The sequenced material came from peripheral blood mononuclear cells. The chain uses TRBV19 and TRBJ1-2; a possible D gene is TRBD1 (5 bases). CDR3 coding DNA: TGTGCCAGTAGAGGGGTCTATGGCTACACCTTC. This codes for CASRGVYGYTF.